The clone carrying this TCR beta chain has a handful of counts. The antigen remains unidentified. Clones were read by immunoSEQ multiplex PCR, and TCRdb kept only the in-frame ones, dropping some. The sample holds 9,500 to 13,000 clones, around 67% seen once. The data were taken from a study of CD4+ T cells in melanoma. Points from the study as a whole: Diverse differentiation states were reported for melanoma neoantigen-specific CD4+ T cells. CD8+ T cell, macrophage and B cell function reportedly correlated with neoantigen-specific CD4+ T cells.

This CDR3 has 13 residues. Germline CDR1 and CDR2: WNHNN and SYGVQD (reference sequence). J is TRBJ1-4 and V is TRBV10-1; 9 nucleotides align to TRBD1. This TCR derives from a human donor with melanoma. The sequenced sample consisted of cells from a culture (not recorded whether cultured in vitro). The DNA for the CDR3 is TGCTGGGGCTCGGGACAGGGAGGTGAAAAACTGTTTTTT. Encoded protein: CWGSGQGGEKLFF.